This entry lists 23 T cell receptor beta chains sequenced from one sample in a study of blood T cell repertoires in COVID-19. Some clones are missing from TCRdb's copy, which holds only in-frame ones; the method was immunoSEQ multiplex PCR. The sample lists some 180,000 clones; around 80% were seen once. The specimen was peripheral blood. Every receptor here comes from a human donor in a cohort sampled during active COVID-19.

V is TRBV6-6 and J is TRBJ2-7; TRBD1 aligns across 7 bases. V was clipped by 5 bases and J by 0 bases; unmatched bases: 10. The CDR3 sequence is 16 residues long. CDR1 is MNHNY, CDR2 SVGAGI, per germline (reference sequence). The CDR3: CASSSSSGTASYEQYF. The CDR3, as DNA: TGTGCCAGCAGTAGTTCGTCCGGGACAGCCTCCTACGAGCAGTACTTC.

On this clone itself: The same CDR3 arises from other DNA sequences in this sample as well. The V gene is TRBV6-5, the J gene TRBJ2-1, with 7 bases lining up with TRBD2. The CDR3 has 16 amino acids. Germline CDR1 MNHEY, CDR2 SVGAGI. J lost 0 bases, V lost 6 bases, and 8 bases had no gene match. CDR3 protein: CASSYRRGSSYNEQFF. The CDR3 DNA reads as TGTGCCAGCAGCTACCGGCGGGGGAGCTCCTACAATGAGCAGTTCTTC.

CDR3 protein: CASSWSGGTTEAFF. As DNA, the CDR3 is TGTGCCAGCAGCTGGTCGGGGGGCACGACTGAAGCTTTCTTT. This chain uses TRBV11-2 with TRBJ1-1; tentative D call: TRBD1 (6 bases). Trimming left V 4 bases short and J 5 bases short, with 14 bases between. This CDR3 is 14 amino acids long. Germline-derived CDR1 and CDR2 are SGHAT and FQNNGV.

This CDR3 is CATTSGRNTGELFF. For the CDR3, the DNA is TGTGCCACCACTAGCGGGAGGAACACCGGGGAGCTGTTTTTT. The chain has TRBV19 and TRBJ2-2, with 11 bases aligning to TRBD2. The length of the CDR3 is 14 residues. Germline loops: CDR1 LNHDA, CDR2 SQIVND (reference sequence). V shed 10 bases and J 1 base; nucleotides not matched to a gene: 2.

This chain connects TRBV28 to TRBJ1-5, with D unclear. Germline CDR1 is MDHEN and CDR2 is SYDVKM. V was shortened by 4 bases and J by 0 bases, with 10 bases between the two germline ends. The CDR3 is made up of 15 amino acids. CDR3 region: CASSWYGNSNQPQHF. Written as DNA, the CDR3 is TGTGCCAGCAGTTGGTACGGGAATAGCAATCAGCCCCAGCATTTT.

The chain is built from TRBV4-1 and TRBJ2-5; tentatively, D is TRBD1 (6 bases). V was cut by 8 bases and J by 2 bases, with 18 bases left in between. Germline CDR1 MGHRA, CDR2 YSYEKL. This CDR3 spans 15 amino acids. The CDR3 is CASSLPGTPQETQYF. The CDR3 nucleotides are TGCGCCAGCTCCCTCCCCGGGACACCTCAAGAGACCCAGTACTTC.

The CDR3 region has the DNA TGTGCCAGCAGCCTCGTGAACACCGGGGAGCTGTTTTTT. This codes for CASSLVNTGELFF. The genes are TRBV5-5 and TRBJ2-2, with D uncertain. The CDR3 length is 13 residues. Germline loops: CDR1 SGHKS, CDR2 YYEKEE (reference sequence). V was pared by 4 bases and J by 1 base, with 5 bases between. The whole variable domain, remainder taken from reference TRBV5-5 and TRBJ2-2, is DAGVTQSPTHLIKTRGQQVTLRCSPISGHKSVSWYQQVLGQGPQFIFQYYEKEERGRGNFPDRFSARQFPNYSSELNVNALLLGDSALYLCASSLVNTGELFFGEGSRLTVL.

The rearrangement links TRBV5-1 to TRBJ2-6, with D tentatively TRBD1 (6 bases). This CDR3 has 15 residues. Germline V lookup: CDR1 SGHRS, CDR2 YFSETQ. Deletions cut 2 bases from V and 2 bases from J, with 8 bases between. The CDR3 loop reads CASSLQGTGANVLTF. CDR3 nucleotide sequence: TGCGCCAGCAGCTTACAGGGTACTGGGGCCAACGTCCTGACTTTC.

This clone has only a few counts. The chain recombines TRBV5-1 with TRBJ2-7, with 8 bases identical to TRBD1. This CDR3 has 14 amino acids. In germline, CDR1 is SGHRS, CDR2 YFSETQ. Unmatched junction bases numbered 8, after V lost 3 bases and J lost 6 bases. CDR3 residues: CASSSGQVGGEQYF. The CDR3 bases are TGCGCCAGCAGCTCGGGACAGGTTGGGGGCGAGCAGTACTTC.

The rearrangement joins TRBV29-1 to TRBJ2-3; the match to TRBD1 covers 8 bases. The V gene's germline CDR1 is SQVTM and CDR2 ANQGSEA. V lost 5 bases to trimming and J lost 1 base; unmatched junction nucleotides: 5. This CDR3 is built from 14 residues. CDR3 coding DNA: TGCAGCGTTAACGGACAGGGTCGCACAGATACGCAGTATTTT. It encodes CSVNGQGRTDTQYF.

The gene calls are TRBV24-1 and TRBJ2-5; D gene uncertain. Germline values: CDR1 KGHDR, CDR2 SFDVKD. The length of the CDR3 is 16 residues. V lost 4 bases and J lost 2, with 16 bases in between. CDR3 sequence (DNA): TGTGCCACCAGTGACCCCGCTCCGGCTAGACAAGAGACCCAGTACTTC. As protein: CATSDPAPARQETQYF.

The chain joins TRBV7-9 to TRBJ2-7; 9 bases map to TRBD1. Germline V gene lookup returns CDR1 SEHNR and CDR2 FQNEAQ (reference sequence). V trimming: 3 bases; J trimming: 5 bases; junction bases outside the gene matches: 5. The CDR3 spans 14 residues. The CDR3 loop is CASSFDGDRDEQYF. In DNA, the CDR3 is TGTGCCAGCAGCTTCGACGGGGACAGGGACGAGCAGTACTTC.

The J gene is TRBJ1-3, the V gene TRBV2; 10 bases line up with TRBD1. The V and J ends lost 6 bases and 4 bases, in that order; junction bases with no gene match: 6. The CDR3 extends over 15 amino acids. Germline loops: CDR1 SNHLY, CDR2 FYNNEI. The CDR3 DNA follows: TGTGCCAGCAGCCGACAGGGGGCTATAGGAAACACCATATATTTT. It is translated as CASSRQGAIGNTIYF.

This sequence joins TRBV2 and TRBJ1-1, with TRBD1 matching 7 bases. V was pared by 1 base and J by 0 bases, with 8 bases of the junction left unmatched. CDR3 length equals 17 residues. From germline, CDR1 is SNHLY and CDR2 FYNNEI. The CDR3 DNA reads TGTGCCAGCAGTGAAGGTACCAGGGGGGACATGAACACTGAAGCTTTCTTT. Amino acids: CASSEGTRGDMNTEAFF.

This clone was seen a handful of times. The chain uses TRBV4-2 and TRBJ2-7; 7 bases are shared with TRBD2. CDR1 LGHNA and CDR2 YNFKEQ come from the germline V gene. This CDR3 is 16 amino acids long. Trimming at V came to 0 bases and at J to 5 bases, leaving 10 bases not matched to a gene. The CDR3 protein is CASSQDYGGSRNEQYF. CDR3 bases: TGTGCCAGCAGCCAAGATTACGGCGGGAGTCGCAACGAGCAGTACTTC.

This chain joins TRBV28 and TRBJ2-4; D gene ambiguous. Trimming pared 5 bases from V and 6 bases from J, leaving 8 bases between. Germline CDR1 and CDR2: MDHEN and SYDVKM. CDR3 length: 12 residues. CDR3 sequence: CASSLLLNIQYF. The CDR3 nucleotides are TGTGCCAGCAGTCTACTCCTAAACATTCAGTACTTC. Drawing the rest from reference TRBV28 and TRBJ2-4, the complete variable domain is DVKVTQSSRYLVKRTGEKVFLECVQDMDHENMFWYRQDPGLGLRLIYFSYDVKMKEKGDIPEGYSVSREKKERFSLILESASTNQTSMYLCASSLLLNIQYFGAGTRLSVL.

This clone showed up just once. V usage is TRBV28 and J usage is TRBJ1-5; the D is unclear. The CDR3 runs to 15 residues. V was trimmed by 4 bases and J by 5 bases, leaving 15 bases between them. The V gene's germline CDR1 is MDHEN and CDR2 SYDVKM. The CDR3 DNA is TGTGCCAGCAGTTCGATTACGCGGCCCTATCAGCCCCAGCATTTT. Residues: CASSSITRPYQPQHF.

V usage is TRBV5-1 and J usage is TRBJ2-7; 13 bases are a match to TRBD2. From germline, CDR1 is SGHRS and CDR2 YFSETQ. The CDR3 covers 16 residues. Trimming removed 0 bases from V and 6 bases from J; junction bases left unmatched: 6. CDR3: CASSLGTSGSMSEQYF. In DNA form, the CDR3 reads TGCGCCAGCAGCTTGGGGACTAGCGGGAGTATGAGCGAGCAGTACTTC.

V and J are TRBV9 and TRBJ2-1; 9 bases are a match to TRBD2. The CDR3 sequence is 16 residues long. The germline CDR1 and CDR2 sequences are SGDLS and YYNGEE. After removal of 0 bases from V and 2 bases from J, the junction contained 3 bases not matched to a gene. The CDR3 DNA reads TGTGCCAGCAGCGTAGGTCCTAGCGGGACCTACAATGAGCAGTTCTTC. Amino acid sequence: CASSVGPSGTYNEQFF.

The chain combines TRBV6-5 with TRBJ2-2, with 10 bases lining up with TRBD1. The CDR3 is 15 amino acids. Trimming cost V 7 bases and J 1 base; bases outside gene matches: 3. The germline V gene encodes CDR1 MNHEY and CDR2 SVGAGI. The CDR3 protein is CASTRDRGNTGELFF. The CDR3 DNA is TGTGCCAGCACCCGGGACAGGGGGAACACCGGGGAGCTGTTTTTT.

The gene calls are TRBV20-1 and TRBJ2-5; D unclear. Trimming stripped 3 bases from V and 9 bases from J, with 11 bases between. CDR1 and CDR2 (germline): DFQATT, SNEGSKA (reference sequence). The CDR3 contains 11 residues. This CDR3 reads CSARRPVAQYF. The CDR3 nucleotides are TGCAGTGCTAGGCGTCCCGTGGCCCAGTACTTC.

The genes are TRBV7-8 and TRBJ2-7; D may be TRBD1 (6 bases). The V end lost 4 bases, the J end lost 6 bases, and 10 bases lay between the germline ends. CDR1 is SGHVS, CDR2 FQNEAQ, per germline. CDR3 length: 12 amino acids. CDR3 amino acids: CASSWLGGEQYF. CDR3 nucleotide sequence: TGTGCCAGCAGCTGGTTAGGGGGCGAGCAGTACTTC.

A remark on this clone: Within the sample, other DNA sequences also encode this same CDR3. The chain uses TRBV18 and TRBJ2-7; 12 bases map to TRBD2. This CDR3 contains 15 residues. CDR1 KGHSH and CDR2 LQKENI come from the germline V gene. After removal of 3 bases from V and 2 bases from J, the junction contained 2 bases not matched to a gene. CDR3: CASSPRTSGAYEQYF. In DNA, the CDR3 is TGTGCCAGCTCACCGAGGACTAGCGGGGCCTACGAGCAGTACTTC.